The T cell receptor beta chain described here comes from a study of blood T cell repertoires in COVID-19. Here immunoSEQ multiplex PCR was the method, and the copy in TCRdb shows in-frame clones only, minus some. The repertoire holds over 150,000 clones, roughly four fifths seen once, with approximately 12% in the top ten. With V trimmed by 6 bases and J by 4 bases, 9 bases remained unmatched. From germline, CDR1 is SGHRS and CDR2 YFSETQ. The length of the CDR3 is 15 residues. This receptor was identified in an elderly woman with COVID-19, enrolled during active disease. The material sequenced was peripheral blood. The chain recombines TRBV5-1 with TRBJ2-2; 7 nucleotides match TRBD1. CDR3 protein: CASKRAGGSTGELFF. CDR3 nucleotide sequence: TGCGCCAGCAAGAGGGCAGGGGGAAGCACCGGGGAGCTGTTTTTT.